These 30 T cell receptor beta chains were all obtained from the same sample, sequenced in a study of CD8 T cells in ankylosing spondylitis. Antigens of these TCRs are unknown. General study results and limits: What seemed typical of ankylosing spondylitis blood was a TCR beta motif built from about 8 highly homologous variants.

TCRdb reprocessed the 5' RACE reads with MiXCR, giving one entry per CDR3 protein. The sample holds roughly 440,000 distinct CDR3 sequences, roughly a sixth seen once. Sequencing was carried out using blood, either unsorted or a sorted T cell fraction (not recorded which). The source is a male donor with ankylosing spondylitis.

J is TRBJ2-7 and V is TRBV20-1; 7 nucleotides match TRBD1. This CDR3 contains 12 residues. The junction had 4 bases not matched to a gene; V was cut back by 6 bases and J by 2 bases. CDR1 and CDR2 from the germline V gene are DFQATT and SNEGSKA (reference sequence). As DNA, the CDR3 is TGCAGTGCCGGGACAGACACCTACGAGCAGTACTTC. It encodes CSAGTDTYEQYF.

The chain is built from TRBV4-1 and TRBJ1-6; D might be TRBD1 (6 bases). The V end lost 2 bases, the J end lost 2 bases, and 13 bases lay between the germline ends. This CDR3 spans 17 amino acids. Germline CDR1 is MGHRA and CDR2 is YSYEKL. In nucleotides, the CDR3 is TGCGCCAGCAGCCAATCTGGGCAGGGGACCTATAATTCACCCCTCCACTTT. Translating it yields CASSQSGQGTYNSPLHF.

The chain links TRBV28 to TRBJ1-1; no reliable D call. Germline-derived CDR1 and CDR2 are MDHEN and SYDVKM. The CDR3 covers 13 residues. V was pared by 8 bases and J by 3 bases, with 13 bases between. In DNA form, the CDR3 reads TGTGCCAGCCGCCCGGGCAGAGACACTGAAGCTTTCTTT. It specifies CASRPGRDTEAFF.

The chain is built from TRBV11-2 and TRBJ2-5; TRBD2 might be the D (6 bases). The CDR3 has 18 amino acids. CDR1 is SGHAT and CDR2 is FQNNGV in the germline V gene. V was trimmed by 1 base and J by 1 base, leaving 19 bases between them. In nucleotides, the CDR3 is TGTGCCAGCAGCTTAGGAGTTGCGGGGACCCCGTTCCAAGAGACCCAGTACTTC. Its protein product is CASSLGVAGTPFQETQYF.

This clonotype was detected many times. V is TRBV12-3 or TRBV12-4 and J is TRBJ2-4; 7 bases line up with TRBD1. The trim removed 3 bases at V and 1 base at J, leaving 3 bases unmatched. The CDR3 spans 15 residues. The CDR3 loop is CASSFGRGAKNIQYF. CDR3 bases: TGTGCCAGCAGTTTTGGCAGGGGGGCCAAAAACATTCAGTACTTC.

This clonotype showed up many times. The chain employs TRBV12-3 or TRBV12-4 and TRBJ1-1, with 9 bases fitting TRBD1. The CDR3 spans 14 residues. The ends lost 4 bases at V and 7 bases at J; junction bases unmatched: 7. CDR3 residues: CASSSTGGKLEAFF. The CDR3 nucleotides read TGTGCCAGCAGTTCTACAGGGGGCAAACTTGAAGCTTTCTTT.

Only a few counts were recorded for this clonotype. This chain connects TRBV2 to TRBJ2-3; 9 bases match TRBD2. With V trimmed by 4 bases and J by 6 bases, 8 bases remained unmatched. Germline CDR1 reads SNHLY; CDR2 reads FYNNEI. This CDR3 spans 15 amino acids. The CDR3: CASSVLAGGGDTQYF. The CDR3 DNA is TGTGCCAGCAGTGTACTAGCGGGCGGCGGCGATACGCAGTATTTT.

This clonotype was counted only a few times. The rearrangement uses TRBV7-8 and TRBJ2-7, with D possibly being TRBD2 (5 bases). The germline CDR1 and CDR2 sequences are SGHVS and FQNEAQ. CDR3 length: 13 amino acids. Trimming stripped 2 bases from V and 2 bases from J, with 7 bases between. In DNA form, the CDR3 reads TGTGCCAGCAGCTTAAGGGAGCCCTACGAGCAGTACTTC. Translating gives CASSLREPYEQYF.

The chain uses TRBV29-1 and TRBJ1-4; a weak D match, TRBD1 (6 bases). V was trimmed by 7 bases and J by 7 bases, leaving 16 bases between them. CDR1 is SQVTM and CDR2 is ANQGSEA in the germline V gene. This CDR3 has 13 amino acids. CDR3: CSGRGGASEKLFF. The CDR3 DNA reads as TGCAGCGGCCGTGGGGGGGCGAGTGAAAAACTGTTTTTT. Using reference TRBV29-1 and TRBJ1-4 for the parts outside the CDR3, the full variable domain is SAVISQKPSRDICQRGTSLTIQCQVDSQVTMMFWYRQQPGQSLTLIATANQGSEATYESGFVIDKFPISRPNLTFSTLTVSNMSPEDSSIYLCSGRGGASEKLFFGSGTQLSVL.

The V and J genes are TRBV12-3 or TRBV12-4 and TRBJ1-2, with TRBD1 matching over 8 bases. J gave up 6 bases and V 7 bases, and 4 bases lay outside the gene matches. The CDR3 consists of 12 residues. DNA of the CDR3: TGTGCCAGCACCAGGACAGGGCATGGCTACACCTTC. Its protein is CASTRTGHGYTF.

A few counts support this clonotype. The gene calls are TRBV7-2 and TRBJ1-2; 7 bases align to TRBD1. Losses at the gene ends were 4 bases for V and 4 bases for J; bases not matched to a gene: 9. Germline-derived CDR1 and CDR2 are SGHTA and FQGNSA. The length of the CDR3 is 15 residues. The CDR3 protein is CASSSNRGGGYGYTF. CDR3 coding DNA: TGTGCCAGCAGCTCCAACAGGGGCGGGGGCTATGGCTACACCTTC.

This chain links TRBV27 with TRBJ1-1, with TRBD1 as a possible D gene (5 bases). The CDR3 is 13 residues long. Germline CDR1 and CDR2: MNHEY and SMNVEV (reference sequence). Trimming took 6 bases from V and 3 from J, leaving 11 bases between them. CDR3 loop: CASSYRMDTEAFF. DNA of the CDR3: TGTGCCAGCAGCTACAGGATGGACACTGAAGCTTTCTTT.

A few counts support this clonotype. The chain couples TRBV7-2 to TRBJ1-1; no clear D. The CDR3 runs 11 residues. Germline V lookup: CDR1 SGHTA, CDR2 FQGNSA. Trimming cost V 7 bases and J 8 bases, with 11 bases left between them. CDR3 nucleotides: TGTGCCAGCACCCCACATCGGGAAGCTTTCTTT. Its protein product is CASTPHREAFF. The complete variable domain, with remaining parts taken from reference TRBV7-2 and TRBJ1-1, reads GAGVSQSPSNKVTEKGKDVELRCDPISGHTALYWYRQSLGQGLEFLIYFQGNSAPDKSGLPSDRFSAERTGGSVSTLTIQRTQQEDSAVYLCASTPHREAFFGQGTRLTVV.

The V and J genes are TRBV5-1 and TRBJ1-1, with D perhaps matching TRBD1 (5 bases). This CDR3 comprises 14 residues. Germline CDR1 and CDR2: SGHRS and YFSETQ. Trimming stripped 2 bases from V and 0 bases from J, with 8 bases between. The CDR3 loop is CASSFQGVNTEAFF. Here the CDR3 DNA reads TGCGCCAGCAGCTTTCAAGGGGTGAACACTGAAGCTTTCTTT.

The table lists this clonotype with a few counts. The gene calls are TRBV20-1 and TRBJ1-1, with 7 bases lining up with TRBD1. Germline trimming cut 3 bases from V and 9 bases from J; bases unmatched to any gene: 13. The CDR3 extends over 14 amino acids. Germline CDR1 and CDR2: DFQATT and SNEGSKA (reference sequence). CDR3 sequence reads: CSASLTQGQTKAFF. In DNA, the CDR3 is TGCAGTGCTAGCCTTACACAGGGGCAAACGAAAGCTTTCTTT.

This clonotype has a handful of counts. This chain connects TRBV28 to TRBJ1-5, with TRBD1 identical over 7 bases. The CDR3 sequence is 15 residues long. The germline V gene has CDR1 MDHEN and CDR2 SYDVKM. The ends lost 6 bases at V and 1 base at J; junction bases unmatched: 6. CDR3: CASRPQGGSNQPQHF. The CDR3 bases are TGTGCCAGCAGACCTCAGGGGGGGAGCAATCAGCCCCAGCATTTT. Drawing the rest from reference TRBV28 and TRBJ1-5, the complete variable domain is DVKVTQSSRYLVKRTGEKVFLECVQDMDHENMFWYRQDPGLGLRLIYFSYDVKMKEKGDIPEGYSVSREKKERFSLILESASTNQTSMYLCASRPQGGSNQPQHFGDGTRLSIL.

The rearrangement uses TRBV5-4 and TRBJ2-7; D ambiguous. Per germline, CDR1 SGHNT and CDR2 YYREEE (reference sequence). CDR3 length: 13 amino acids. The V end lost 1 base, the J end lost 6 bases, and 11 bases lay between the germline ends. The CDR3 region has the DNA TGTGCCAGCAGCTTGATGGGCACCTCCGAGCAGTACTTC. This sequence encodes CASSLMGTSEQYF.

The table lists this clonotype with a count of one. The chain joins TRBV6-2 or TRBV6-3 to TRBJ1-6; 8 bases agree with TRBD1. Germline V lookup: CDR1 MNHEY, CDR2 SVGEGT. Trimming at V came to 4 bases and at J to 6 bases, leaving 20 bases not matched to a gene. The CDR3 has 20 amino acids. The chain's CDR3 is CASSSIKPGGYLRGNSPLHF. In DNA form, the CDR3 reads TGTGCCAGCAGTTCCATAAAGCCAGGGGGCTACCTAAGGGGTAATTCACCCCTCCACTTT.

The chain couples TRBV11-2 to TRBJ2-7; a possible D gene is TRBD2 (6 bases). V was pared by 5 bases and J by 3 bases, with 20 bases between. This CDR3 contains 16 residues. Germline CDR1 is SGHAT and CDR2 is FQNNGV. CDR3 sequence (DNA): TGTGCCAGCAGCCAGCCGCGGGGTCGTTGGATCTACGAGCAGTACTTC. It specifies CASSQPRGRWIYEQYF.

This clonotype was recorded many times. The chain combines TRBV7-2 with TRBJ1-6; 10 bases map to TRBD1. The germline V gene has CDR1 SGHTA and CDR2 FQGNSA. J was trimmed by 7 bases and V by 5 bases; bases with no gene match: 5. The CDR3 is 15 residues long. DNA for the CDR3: TGTGCCAGCAGCCCCCGGACAGGGGGGAATTCACCCCTCCACTTT. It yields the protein CASSPRTGGNSPLHF.

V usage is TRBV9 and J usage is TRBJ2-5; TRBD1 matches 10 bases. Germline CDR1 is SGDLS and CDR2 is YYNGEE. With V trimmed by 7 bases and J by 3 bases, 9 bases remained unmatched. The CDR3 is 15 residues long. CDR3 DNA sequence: TGTGCCAGCCAGCCAGGACAGGGGGAGGAAGAGACCCAGTACTTC. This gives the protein CASQPGQGEEETQYF.

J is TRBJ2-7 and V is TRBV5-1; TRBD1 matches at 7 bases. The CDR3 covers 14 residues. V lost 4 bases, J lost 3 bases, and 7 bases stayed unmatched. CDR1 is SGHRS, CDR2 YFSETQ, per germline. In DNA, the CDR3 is TGCGCCAGCAGCCGCCCGGGACAGAGCTACGAGCAGTACTTC. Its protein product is CASSRPGQSYEQYF.

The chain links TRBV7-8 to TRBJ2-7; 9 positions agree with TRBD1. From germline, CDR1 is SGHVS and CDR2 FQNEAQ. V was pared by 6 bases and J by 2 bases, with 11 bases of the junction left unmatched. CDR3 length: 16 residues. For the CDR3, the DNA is TGTGCCAGCAGGTTACAGTCCGGGACAGGGCCCTACGAGCAGTACTTC. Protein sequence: CASRLQSGTGPYEQYF. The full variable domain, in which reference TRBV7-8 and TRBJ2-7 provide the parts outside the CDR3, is GAGVSQSPRYKVAKRGQDVALRCDPISGHVSLFWYQQALGQGPEFLTYFQNEAQLDKSGLPSDRFFAERPEGSVSTLKIQRTQQEDSAVYLCASRLQSGTGPYEQYFGPGTRLTVT.

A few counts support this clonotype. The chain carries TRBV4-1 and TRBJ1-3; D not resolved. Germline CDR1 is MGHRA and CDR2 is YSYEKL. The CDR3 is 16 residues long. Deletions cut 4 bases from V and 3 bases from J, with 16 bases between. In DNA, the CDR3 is TGCGCCAGCAGCCTGGAGGTGGCCCGGGATGGAAACACCATATATTTT. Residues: CASSLEVARDGNTIYF.

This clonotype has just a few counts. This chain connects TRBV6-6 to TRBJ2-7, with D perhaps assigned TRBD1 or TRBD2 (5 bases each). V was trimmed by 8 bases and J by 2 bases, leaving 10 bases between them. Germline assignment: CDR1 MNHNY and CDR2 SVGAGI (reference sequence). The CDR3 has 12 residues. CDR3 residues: CASRGRTYEQYF. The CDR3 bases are TGTGCCAGCCGGGGACGGACCTACGAGCAGTACTTC.

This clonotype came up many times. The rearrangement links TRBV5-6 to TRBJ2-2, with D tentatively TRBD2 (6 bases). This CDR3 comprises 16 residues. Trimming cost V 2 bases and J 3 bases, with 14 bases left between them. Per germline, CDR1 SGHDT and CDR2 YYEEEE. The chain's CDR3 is CASSFSGFRDTGELFF. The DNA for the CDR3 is TGTGCCAGCAGCTTTAGCGGTTTTAGAGACACCGGGGAGCTGTTTTTT.

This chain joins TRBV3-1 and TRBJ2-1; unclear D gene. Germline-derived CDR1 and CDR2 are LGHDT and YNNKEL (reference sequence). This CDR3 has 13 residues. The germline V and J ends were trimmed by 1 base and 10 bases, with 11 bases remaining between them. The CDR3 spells CASSQVDLGEQFF. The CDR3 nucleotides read TGTGCCAGCAGCCAAGTGGATCTGGGGGAGCAGTTCTTC.

Here the CDR3 reads CASSPISGRAQNEQFF. CDR3 nucleotides: TGTGCCAGCAGCCCAATTAGCGGGAGGGCTCAAAATGAGCAGTTCTTC. This chain links TRBV7-2 with TRBJ2-1, with 11 bases fitting TRBD2. This CDR3 has 16 residues. Germline loops: CDR1 SGHTA, CDR2 FQGNSA. V was pared by 5 bases and J by 7 bases, with 10 bases of the junction left unmatched.

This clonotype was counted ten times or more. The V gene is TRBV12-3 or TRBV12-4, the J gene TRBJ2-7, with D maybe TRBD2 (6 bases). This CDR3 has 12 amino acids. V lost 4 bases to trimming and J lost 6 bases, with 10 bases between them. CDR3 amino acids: CASSWTGGEQYF. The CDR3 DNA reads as TGTGCCAGCAGTTGGACCGGGGGCGAGCAGTACTTC.

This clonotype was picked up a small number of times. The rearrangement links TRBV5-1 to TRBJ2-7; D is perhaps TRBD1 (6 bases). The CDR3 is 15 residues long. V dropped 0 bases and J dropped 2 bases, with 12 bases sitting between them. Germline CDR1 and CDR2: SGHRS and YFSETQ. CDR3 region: CASSLERTATYEQYF. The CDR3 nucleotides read TGCGCCAGCAGCTTGGAGAGGACAGCGACCTACGAGCAGTACTTC.